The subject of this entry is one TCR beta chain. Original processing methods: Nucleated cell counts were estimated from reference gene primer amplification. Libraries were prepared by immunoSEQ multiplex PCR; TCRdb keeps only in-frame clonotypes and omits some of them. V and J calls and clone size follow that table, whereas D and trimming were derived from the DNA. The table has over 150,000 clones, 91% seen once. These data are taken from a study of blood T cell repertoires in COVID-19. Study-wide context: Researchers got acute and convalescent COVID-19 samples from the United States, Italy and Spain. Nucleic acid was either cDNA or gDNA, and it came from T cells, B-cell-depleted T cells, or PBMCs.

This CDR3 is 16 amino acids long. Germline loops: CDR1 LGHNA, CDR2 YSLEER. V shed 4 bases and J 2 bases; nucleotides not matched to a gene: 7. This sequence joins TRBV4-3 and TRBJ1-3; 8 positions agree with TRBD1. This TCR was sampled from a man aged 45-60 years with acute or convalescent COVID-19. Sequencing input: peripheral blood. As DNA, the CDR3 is TGCGCCAGCAGCCGCGGGACAGGTGAAACTGGAAACACCATATATTTT. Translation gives CASSRGTGETGNTIYF.